This is a list of T cell receptor beta chains from one sample in a study of regulatory T cells in long-lasting Graves disease. TCRdb processed the multiplex PCR reads anew with MiXCR; each CDR3 protein has one entry. The sample holds roughly 610,000 distinct CDR3 sequences, 15% to 20% seen once. These data were also reused for a study on T cells in Graves' hyperthyroidism and ophthalmopathy.

Sequenced here: peripheral blood mononuclear cells (PBMCs), sampled at new diagnosis, from a patient treated with antithyroid drugs. Every receptor here comes from a young man with Graves disease. CDR3s include the opening cysteine and the closing phenylalanine or tryptophan. A D gene is named only where the DNA matches it firmly. Clone size is shown for a subset of rows, as once, few, many or a class of expanded clone.

cdr3_aa: CRAPVAGAETQYF
cdr3_nt: TGCAGGGCCCCCGTAGCGGGAGCTGAGACCCAGTACTTC
v_call: TRBV20-1
clone_size: many
d_call: TRBD2
j_call: TRBJ2-5

cdr3_aa: CASSLDGQAGVQPQHF
cdr3_nt: TGCGCCAGCAGCTTGGACGGACAGGCAGGGGTGCAGCCCCAGCATTTT
v_call: TRBV5-1
clone_size: -
d_call: TRBD1
j_call: TRBJ1-5

cdr3_aa: CASSLEGPLHTEAFF
cdr3_nt: TGTGCCAGCAGCTTAGAAGGACCGTTGCACACTGAAGCTTTCTTT
v_call: TRBV13
clone_size: few
d_call: -
j_call: TRBJ1-1

cdr3_aa: CASSSISGGRDSYEQYF
cdr3_nt: TGTGCCAGCAGTTCCATTTCGGGGGGGCGCGATTCCTACGAGCAGTACTTC
v_call: TRBV11-2
clone_size: many
d_call: TRBD2
j_call: TRBJ2-7

cdr3_aa: CASSPGRGNQPQHF
cdr3_nt: TGTGCCAGCAGCCCCGGACGGGGAAATCAGCCCCAGCATTTT
v_call: TRBV2
clone_size: many
d_call: -
j_call: TRBJ1-5

cdr3_aa: CSARDSAAYGYTF
cdr3_nt: TGCAGTGCTAGAGACTCAGCTGCCTATGGCTACACCTTC
v_call: TRBV20-1
clone_size: few
d_call: -
j_call: TRBJ1-2

cdr3_aa: CASSSVPGGPRTDTQYF
cdr3_nt: TGTGCCAGTAGTTCCGTTCCAGGGGGCCCTCGCACAGATACGCAGTATTTT
v_call: TRBV19
clone_size: -
d_call: TRBD1
j_call: TRBJ2-3

cdr3_aa: CASSLWTISGGQFF
cdr3_nt: TGTGCCAGCAGTCTCTGGACTATCTCCGGGGGGCAGTTCTTC
v_call: TRBV28
clone_size: -
d_call: -
j_call: TRBJ2-1

cdr3_aa: CASSLWTDNTGSYEQYF
cdr3_nt: TGTGCCAGTAGTCTCTGGACGGACAACACCGGCTCCTACGAGCAGTACTTC
v_call: TRBV19
clone_size: few
d_call: -
j_call: TRBJ2-7

cdr3_aa: CASSQDLGQNTDTQYF
cdr3_nt: TGTGCCAGCAGCCAAGATCTGGGACAGAACACAGATACGCAGTATTTT
v_call: TRBV3-1
clone_size: many
d_call: TRBD1
j_call: TRBJ2-3

cdr3_aa: CASKGAMLEKLFF
cdr3_nt: TGTGCCAGTAAAGGGGCGATGCTTGAAAAACTGTTTTTT
v_call: TRBV27
clone_size: few
d_call: -
j_call: TRBJ1-4

cdr3_aa: CASSFLRQGTYEQYF
cdr3_nt: TGTGCCAGCAGTTTCCTAAGACAGGGTACTTACGAGCAGTACTTC
v_call: TRBV28
clone_size: few
d_call: TRBD1
j_call: TRBJ2-7

cdr3_aa: CASRMPDWVGGTEAFF
cdr3_nt: TGTGCCAGCAGAATGCCGGATTGGGTCGGGGGCACTGAAGCTTTCTTT
v_call: TRBV28
clone_size: many
d_call: -
j_call: TRBJ1-1

cdr3_aa: CATSRAYGQSSGNTIYF
cdr3_nt: TGTGCCACCAGCAGAGCCTACGGACAGAGCTCTGGAAACACCATATATTTT
v_call: TRBV15
clone_size: -
d_call: -
j_call: TRBJ1-3

cdr3_aa: CASSQLNRVRYGYTF
cdr3_nt: TGTGCCAGCAGTCAATTAAACAGGGTTCGGTATGGCTACACCTTC
v_call: TRBV28
clone_size: many
d_call: -
j_call: TRBJ1-2

cdr3_aa: CASGSYEGQGRQPQHF
cdr3_nt: TGTGCTAGTGGTTCTTATGAGGGACAGGGGAGACAGCCCCAGCATTTT
v_call: TRBV12-5
clone_size: -
d_call: TRBD1
j_call: TRBJ1-5

cdr3_aa: CASSAEDTLDYGYTF
cdr3_nt: TGTGCCAGCAGTGCCGAGGACACCCTTGACTATGGCTACACCTTC
v_call: TRBV6-2/TRBV6-3
clone_size: -
d_call: -
j_call: TRBJ1-2

cdr3_aa: CASSEGDSKRQSPEAFF
cdr3_nt: TGTGCCAGCAGCGAGGGGGACAGCAAGCGTCAATCGCCTGAAGCTTTCTTT
v_call: TRBV11-2
clone_size: many
d_call: TRBD1
j_call: TRBJ1-1

cdr3_aa: CANSQDGSGAYNEQFF
cdr3_nt: TGCGCCAACAGCCAAGATGGTAGCGGGGCCTACAATGAGCAGTTCTTC
v_call: TRBV4-1
clone_size: -
d_call: TRBD2
j_call: TRBJ2-1

cdr3_aa: CASSSGQGTNQPQHF
cdr3_nt: TGTGCCAGCAGTTCGGGACAGGGGACAAATCAGCCCCAGCATTTT
v_call: TRBV28
clone_size: -
d_call: TRBD1
j_call: TRBJ1-5

cdr3_aa: CASMTSKPYEQYF
cdr3_nt: TGTGCCAGCATGACATCTAAACCCTACGAGCAGTACTTC
v_call: TRBV28
clone_size: many
d_call: -
j_call: TRBJ2-7

cdr3_aa: CGDRDLETQYF
cdr3_nt: TGTGGGGACAGGGATTTGGAGACCCAGTACTTC
v_call: TRBV12-3/TRBV12-4
clone_size: many
d_call: TRBD1
j_call: TRBJ2-5

cdr3_aa: CASSTPRDSYNEQFF
cdr3_nt: TGTGCCAGCAGCACCCCCCGGGACAGTTACAATGAGCAGTTCTTC
v_call: TRBV11-2
clone_size: many
d_call: TRBD1
j_call: TRBJ2-1

cdr3_aa: CASSTQLTGVQPQHF
cdr3_nt: TGCGCCAGCAGCACCCAGTTGACAGGGGTTCAGCCCCAGCATTTT
v_call: TRBV5-1
clone_size: -
d_call: TRBD1
j_call: TRBJ1-5

cdr3_aa: CASARGTEQFF
cdr3_nt: TGTGCCAGTGCTCGGGGTACTGAGCAGTTCTTC
v_call: TRBV12-3/TRBV12-4
clone_size: many
d_call: -
j_call: TRBJ2-1

cdr3_aa: CSARDSRLSTDTQYF
cdr3_nt: TGCAGTGCTAGAGATTCACGGCTAAGCACAGATACGCAGTATTTT
v_call: TRBV20-1
clone_size: -
d_call: -
j_call: TRBJ2-3

cdr3_aa: CASGSEGNYGYTF
cdr3_nt: TGTGCCAGCGGAAGCGAGGGTAACTATGGCTACACCTTC
v_call: TRBV3-1
clone_size: many
d_call: -
j_call: TRBJ1-2

cdr3_aa: CASSLLPGENIQYF
cdr3_nt: TGCGCCAGCAGCTTATTACCGGGAGAAAACATTCAGTACTTC
v_call: TRBV5-1
clone_size: -
d_call: -
j_call: TRBJ2-4

cdr3_aa: CASSNLTSGSREQYF
cdr3_nt: TGCGCCAGCAGCAACTTGACTAGCGGGAGTCGCGAGCAGTACTTC
v_call: TRBV5-1
clone_size: -
d_call: TRBD2
j_call: TRBJ2-7

cdr3_aa: CAWRGQFSYEQYF
cdr3_nt: TGTGCCTGGAGGGGACAGTTCTCCTACGAGCAGTACTTC
v_call: TRBV30
clone_size: many
d_call: TRBD1
j_call: TRBJ2-7

cdr3_aa: CASGLVLNRKSLSSYEQYF
cdr3_nt: TGTGCTAGTGGTTTGGTACTGAACAGAAAATCACTGAGCTCCTACGAGCAGTACTTC
v_call: TRBV12-5
clone_size: many
d_call: -
j_call: TRBJ2-7